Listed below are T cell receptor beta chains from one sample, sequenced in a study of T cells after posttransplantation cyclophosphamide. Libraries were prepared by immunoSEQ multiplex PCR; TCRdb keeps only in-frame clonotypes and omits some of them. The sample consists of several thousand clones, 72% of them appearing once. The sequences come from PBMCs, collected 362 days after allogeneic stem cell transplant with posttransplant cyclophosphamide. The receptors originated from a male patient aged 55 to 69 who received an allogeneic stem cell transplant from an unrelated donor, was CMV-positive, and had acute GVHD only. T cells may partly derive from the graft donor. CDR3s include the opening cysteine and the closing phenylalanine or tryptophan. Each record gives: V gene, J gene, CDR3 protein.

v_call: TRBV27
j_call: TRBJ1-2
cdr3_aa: CASSLQGATYGYTF

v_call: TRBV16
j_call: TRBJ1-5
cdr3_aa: CASSQSGSGASNQPQHF

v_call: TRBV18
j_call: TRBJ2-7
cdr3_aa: CASSPGDRGYERYF

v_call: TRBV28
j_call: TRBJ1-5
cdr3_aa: CASSLLVGTGGSNQPQHF

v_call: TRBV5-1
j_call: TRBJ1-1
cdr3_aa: CASSYRPSLSGTEAFF

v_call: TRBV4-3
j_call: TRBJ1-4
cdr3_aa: CASSQSSGRGEKLFF

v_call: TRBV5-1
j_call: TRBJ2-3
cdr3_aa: CASSLAGIGTDTQYF

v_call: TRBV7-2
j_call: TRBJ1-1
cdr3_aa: CASSQTGAGRRAEAFF

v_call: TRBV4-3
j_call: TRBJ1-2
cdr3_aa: CASSQVGRLLYGYTF

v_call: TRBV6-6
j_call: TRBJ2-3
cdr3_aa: CASSLQRDSNTQYF

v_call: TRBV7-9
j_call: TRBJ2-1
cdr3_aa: CASSRQGYEQFF

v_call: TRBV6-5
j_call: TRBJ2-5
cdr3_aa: CASSSRLAGGRETQYF

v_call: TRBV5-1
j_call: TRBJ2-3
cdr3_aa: CASTSGQGAGTQYF

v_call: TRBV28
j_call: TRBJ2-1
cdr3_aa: CASKGLAGDNEQFF

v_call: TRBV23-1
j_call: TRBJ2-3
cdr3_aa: CASGGDGSTDTQYF

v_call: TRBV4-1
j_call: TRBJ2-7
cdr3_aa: CASSRWTSGSASYEQYF

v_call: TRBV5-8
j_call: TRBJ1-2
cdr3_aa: CASSSGQQYGYTF

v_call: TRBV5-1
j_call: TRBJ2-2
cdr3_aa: CASSFSGGDTGELFF

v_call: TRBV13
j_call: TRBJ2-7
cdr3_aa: CASSSGQGIFSEQYF

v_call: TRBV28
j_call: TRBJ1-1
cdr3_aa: CASSLLGSGETEAFF

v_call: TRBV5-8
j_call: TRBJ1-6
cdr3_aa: CASSLIRTGGAESPLHF

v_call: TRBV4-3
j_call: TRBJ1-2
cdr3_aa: CASSQGDREDGYTF

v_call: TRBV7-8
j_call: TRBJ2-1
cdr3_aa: CASSLMGAGSYNEQFF

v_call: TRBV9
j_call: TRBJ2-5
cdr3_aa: CASSAGRQLYQETQYF

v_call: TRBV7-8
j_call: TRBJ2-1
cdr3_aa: CASSYRHTGTSGSTTAYNEQFF

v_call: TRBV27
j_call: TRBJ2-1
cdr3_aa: CASSLSASSYNEQFF

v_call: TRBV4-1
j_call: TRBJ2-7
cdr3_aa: CASSQVTGDEQYF

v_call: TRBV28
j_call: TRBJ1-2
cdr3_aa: CASSQDRVVGGYTF

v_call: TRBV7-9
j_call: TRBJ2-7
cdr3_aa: CASSSSRTGRAYEQYF

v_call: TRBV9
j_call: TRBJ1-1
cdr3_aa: CASSVGGGSTEAFF

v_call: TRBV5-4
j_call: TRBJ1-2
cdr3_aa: CASSLWTAEEYGYTF

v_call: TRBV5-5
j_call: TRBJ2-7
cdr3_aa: CASSWGRAFEEQYF

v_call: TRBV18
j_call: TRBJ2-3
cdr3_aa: CASSQSTDTQYF

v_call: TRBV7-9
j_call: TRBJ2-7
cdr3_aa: CASSLGAGGSREQYF

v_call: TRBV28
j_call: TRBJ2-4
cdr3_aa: CASSPLPDKRLAKNIQYF

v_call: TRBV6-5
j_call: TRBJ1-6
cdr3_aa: CASMGQGRNSPLHF

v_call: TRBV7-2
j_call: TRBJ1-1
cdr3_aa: CASSLGRREAFF

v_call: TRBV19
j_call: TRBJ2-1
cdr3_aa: CASSSGSSYNEQFF

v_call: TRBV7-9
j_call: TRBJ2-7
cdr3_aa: CASSLGSGGTYEQYF

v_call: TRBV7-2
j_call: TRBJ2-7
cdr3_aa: CASSRETTPYEQYF

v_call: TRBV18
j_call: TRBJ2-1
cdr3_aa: CASSLRQGEPYNEQFF

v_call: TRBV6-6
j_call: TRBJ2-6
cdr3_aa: CASSTGVAGANVLTF

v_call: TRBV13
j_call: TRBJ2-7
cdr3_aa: CASTPKGTGGDEQYF

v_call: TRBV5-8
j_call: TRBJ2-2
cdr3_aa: CARAAGAAPGELFF

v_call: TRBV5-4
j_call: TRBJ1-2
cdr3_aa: CASSLEVGNYGYTF

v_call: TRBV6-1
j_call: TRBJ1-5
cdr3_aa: CASRGDSYSNQPQHF

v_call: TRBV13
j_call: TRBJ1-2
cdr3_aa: CASSPTRTGPYGYTF

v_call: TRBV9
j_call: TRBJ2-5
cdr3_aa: CASSPPWGRGQETQYF

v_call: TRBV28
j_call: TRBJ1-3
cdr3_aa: CASSFVGGVGNTIYF

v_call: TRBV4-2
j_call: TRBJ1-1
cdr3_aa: CASSKITDTEAFF

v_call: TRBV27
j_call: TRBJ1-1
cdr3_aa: CASSPGLQNTEAFF

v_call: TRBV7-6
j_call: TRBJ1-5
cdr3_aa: CASSSGQPNQPQHF

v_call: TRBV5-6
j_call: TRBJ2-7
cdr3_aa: CASSLGVAGGREQYF

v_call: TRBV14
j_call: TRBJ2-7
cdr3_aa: CASSPTDRRYEQYF

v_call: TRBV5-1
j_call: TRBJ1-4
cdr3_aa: CASTGVGSDEKLFF

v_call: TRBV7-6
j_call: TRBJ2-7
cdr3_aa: CASSFSQTYEQYF

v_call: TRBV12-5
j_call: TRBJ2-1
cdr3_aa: CASAGGSSYNEQFF

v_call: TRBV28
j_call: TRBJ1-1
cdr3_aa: CASSWTDRTEAFF

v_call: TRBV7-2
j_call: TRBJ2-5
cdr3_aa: CASSSEGQGARVMYF